The 25 T cell receptor beta chains below all came from one sample that was sequenced in a study of blood T cell repertoires in COVID-19. Profiled with immunoSEQ multiplex PCR; TCRdb holds only in-frame clones, not every one. This table holds over 200,000 clones, more than 75% found once. Sequencing was done on a sample of peripheral blood. Receptors were obtained from a man aged 35 to 55 with active or convalescent COVID-19.

This chain links TRBV9 with TRBJ2-1, with TRBD1 matching 7 bases. CDR1 and CDR2 (germline): SGDLS, YYNGEE. The CDR3 loop spans 14 amino acids. The trim removed 6 bases at V and 5 bases at J, leaving 8 bases unmatched. The CDR3 region has the DNA TGTGCCAGCAACTTCGGGACAGCCAACAATGAGCAGTTCTTC. As protein: CASNFGTANNEQFF.

V gene TRBV19 combines with J gene TRBJ1-2; TRBD1 is a possible D gene (5 bases). Germline CDR1 LNHDA, CDR2 SQIVND (reference sequence). The CDR3 consists of 17 residues. The V and J ends lost 6 bases and 4 bases respectively, with 24 bases between them. CDR3 DNA: TGTGCCAGTAGCGCATCGGTGACAGATGGAAAGTTCTATGGCTACACCTTC. Translating gives CASSASVTDGKFYGYTF.

This clone was detected only a few times. J is TRBJ2-5 and V is TRBV27; D perhaps matches TRBD2 (6 bases). Germline lookup yields CDR1 MNHEY and CDR2 SMNVEV (reference sequence). V lost 0 bases, J lost 5 bases, and 13 bases lay in between. There are 15 residues in the CDR3. CDR3 coding DNA: TGTGCCAGCAGTTTATCGGTAGGGAGGATGGAGACCCAGTACTTC. Amino acids: CASSLSVGRMETQYF.

The rearrangement links TRBV29-1 to TRBJ1-2; D gene uncertain. Germline CDR1 SQVTM, CDR2 ANQGSEA. V dropped 3 bases and J dropped 2 bases, with 10 bases sitting between them. The CDR3 length is 13 residues. The CDR3: CSVEGRLNYGYTF. The CDR3 DNA is TGCAGCGTTGAGGGCAGATTAAACTATGGCTACACCTTC.

The chain couples TRBV9 to TRBJ2-7, with 8 bases fitting TRBD1. The CDR3 extends over 13 amino acids. V was clipped by 0 bases and J by 6 bases; unmatched bases: 2. Per germline, CDR1 SGDLS and CDR2 YYNGEE. This chain's CDR3 is CASSVVTGGEQYF. The CDR3 DNA is TGTGCCAGCAGCGTAGTTACAGGGGGCGAGCAGTACTTC.

The chain couples TRBV28 to TRBJ2-1; TRBD2 matches 9 bases. The CDR3 length is 19 residues. With 1 base clipped from V and 2 bases from J, the junction kept 12 bases outside the gene matches. The germline V gene has CDR1 MDHEN and CDR2 SYDVKM. CDR3 nucleotides: TGTGCCAGCAGTTTATTCGGGACTAGCCCTCGGGGAGCCTACAATGAGCAGTTCTTC. It codes for CASSLFGTSPRGAYNEQFF.

This rearrangement joins TRBV4-2 to TRBJ1-5; D call uncertain. Trimming stripped 1 base from V and 5 bases from J, with 15 bases between. Germline V gene lookup returns CDR1 LGHNA and CDR2 YNFKEQ. The CDR3 runs 16 residues. CDR3 residues: CASSQAVAVNYQPQHF. CDR3 DNA: TGTGCCAGCAGCCAAGCGGTAGCAGTCAATTATCAGCCCCAGCATTTT.

V usage is TRBV5-4 and J usage is TRBJ1-2, with 10 positions matching TRBD1. V lost 7 bases and J lost 14; bases outside the gene matches: 20. Germline CDR1 SGHNT, CDR2 YYREEE (reference sequence). The CDR3 sequence is 15 residues long. This chain's CDR3 is CASHNSGTGEKSRTF. Written as DNA, the CDR3 is TGTGCCAGCCATAATTCCGGGACAGGGGAGAAGTCTCGGACCTTC.

This clone appeared a single time. This sequence joins TRBV7-6 and TRBJ2-5; TRBD1 might be the D (6 bases). V lost 4 bases and J lost 7, with 13 bases in between. The CDR3 is 13 residues long. Germline V gene sequence: CDR1 SGHVS, CDR2 FNYEAQ. CDR3 in amino acids: CASSSGVLGTQYF. CDR3 DNA sequence: TGTGCCAGCAGCTCAGGGGTTCTTGGGACCCAGTACTTC.

V and J are TRBV12-3 or TRBV12-4 and TRBJ1-4, with a weak D call TRBD1 (6 bases). This CDR3 has 11 amino acids. The V end lost 7 bases, the J end lost 15 bases, and 15 bases lay between the germline ends. This CDR3 reads CASTETGSLFF. In nucleotides, the CDR3 is TGTGCCAGCACCGAGACAGGTTCATTGTTTTTT.

This chain joins TRBV28 and TRBJ2-7, with TRBD2 identical over 9 bases. The CDR3 sequence is 16 residues long. Germline values: CDR1 MDHEN, CDR2 SYDVKM. Unmatched junction bases numbered 15, after V lost 7 bases and J lost 5 bases. The CDR3 DNA sequence: TGTGCCAGCACCCCCGGGGATCTAGCGGGGAGACACGAGCAGTACTTC. Translation gives CASTPGDLAGRHEQYF.

This chain links TRBV5-1 with TRBJ2-7, with 11 bases that match TRBD2. Germline V gives CDR1 SGHRS, CDR2 YFSETQ. The CDR3 contains 15 residues. The junction had 7 bases not matched to a gene; V was cut back by 2 bases and J by 6 bases. CDR3 protein: CASSFSGGVVGEQYF. For the CDR3, the DNA is TGCGCCAGCAGCTTTAGCGGGGGGGTAGTCGGCGAGCAGTACTTC.

The chain joins TRBV5-5 to TRBJ1-1; the match to TRBD1 covers 11 bases. This CDR3 is 16 amino acids long. Germline CDR1 SGHKS, CDR2 YYEKEE (reference sequence). Trimming at V came to 5 bases and at J to 2 bases, leaving 8 bases not matched to a gene. CDR3 bases: TGTGCCAGCAGGATTGGACAGGGGGCTTCAAACACTGAAGCTTTCTTT. This codes for CASRIGQGASNTEAFF.

This chain uses TRBV24-1 with TRBJ2-1; the D gene is possibly TRBD1 (6 bases). CDR3 length: 16 amino acids. V was pared by 5 bases and J by 2 bases, with 15 bases between. The germline V gene encodes CDR1 KGHDR and CDR2 SFDVKD. The CDR3 protein is CATSATTGIAYNEQFF. As DNA, the CDR3 is TGTGCCACCAGTGCAACCACAGGGATAGCCTACAATGAGCAGTTCTTC.

This chain links TRBV28 with TRBJ1-1; TRBD1 is a possible D gene (6 bases). The germline V and J ends were trimmed by 9 bases and 3 bases, with 23 bases remaining between them. CDR1 is MDHEN and CDR2 is SYDVKM in the germline V gene. CDR3 size: 16 residues. CDR3 DNA sequence: TGTGCCAGTCCCCCCCGGCCAGGGGCGGGGGACACTGAAGCTTTCTTT. Residues: CASPPRPGAGDTEAFF. Drawing the rest from reference TRBV28 and TRBJ1-1, the complete variable domain is DVKVTQSSRYLVKRTGEKVFLECVQDMDHENMFWYRQDPGLGLRLIYFSYDVKMKEKGDIPEGYSVSREKKERFSLILESASTNQTSMYLCASPPRPGAGDTEAFFGQGTRLTVV.

The chain combines TRBV28 with TRBJ1-5; 8 bases are shared with TRBD1. CDR1 is MDHEN, CDR2 SYDVKM, per germline. CDR3 length: 14 amino acids. The V gene end was trimmed by 2 bases and the J gene end by 4 bases; junction bases not matched to a gene: 1. The CDR3 reads CASSLGTGNQPQHF. The DNA of the CDR3 is TGTGCCAGCAGTTTAGGGACAGGTAATCAGCCCCAGCATTTT.

This chain uses TRBV5-6 with TRBJ2-5, with D possibly matching TRBD2 (5 bases). CDR3 length: 13 amino acids. CDR1 and CDR2 (germline): SGHDT, YYEEEE. V lost 4 bases, J lost 5 bases, and 12 bases lay in between. CDR3 sequence (DNA): TGTGCCAGCAGCGCGGTCTTAGCGGAGACCCAGTACTTC. Translated: CASSAVLAETQYF.

This clone was detected once. The chain uses TRBV19 and TRBJ1-1; no clear D gene. The CDR3 has 12 residues. Trimming removed 6 bases from V and 5 bases from J, with 10 bases in between. Germline loops: CDR1 LNHDA, CDR2 SQIVND (reference sequence). CDR3 DNA: TGTGCCAGTAGCCTCGCCAGGACTGAAGCTTTCTTT. Amino acid sequence: CASSLARTEAFF.

This clone was detected a few times. The chain is built from TRBV28 and TRBJ1-3, with 9 bases aligning to TRBD1. The CDR3 is 21 residues long. Germline V gene sequence: CDR1 MDHEN, CDR2 SYDVKM. The trim removed 2 bases at V and 0 bases at J, leaving 17 bases unmatched. CDR3: CASSLSLRDRALLSSGNTIYF. In DNA form, the CDR3 reads TGTGCCAGCAGTTTAAGCTTACGGGACAGGGCCCTCCTAAGCTCTGGAAACACCATATATTTT.

Only a few counts were recorded for this clone. The gene calls are TRBV4-1 and TRBJ1-2, with 7 positions matching TRBD1. Germline V gene sequence: CDR1 MGHRA, CDR2 YSYEKL. The CDR3 is 14 residues long. The V segment lost 4 bases and the J segment 4 bases; nucleotides outside the gene matches: 6. The CDR3 region has the DNA TGCGCCAGCAGCCCGTCAGGGGGAGTCTATGGCTACACCTTC. Protein sequence: CASSPSGGVYGYTF.

The CDR3 region is CASSPLVIEAPYNSPLHF. The CDR3 bases are TGTGCCAGCAGCCCCCTCGTCATAGAGGCCCCGTATAATTCACCCCTCCACTTT. This chain links TRBV28 with TRBJ1-6; no firm D call. This CDR3 region has 18 residues. The germline V gene has CDR1 MDHEN and CDR2 SYDVKM. V gave up 6 bases and J gave up 4 bases, with 22 bases separating them.

This clone was seen only once. This CDR3 is CASSRSTVSQPQHF. DNA of the CDR3: TGCGCCAGCAGTCGATCCACTGTAAGCCAGCCCCAGCATTTT. The rearrangement uses TRBV4-1 and TRBJ1-5, with D unclear. V was pared by 6 bases and J by 7 bases, with 16 bases between. The CDR3 length is 14 residues. From germline, CDR1 is MGHRA and CDR2 YSYEKL.

The chain links TRBV3-1 (or the pseudogene TRBV3-2) to TRBJ1-3, with D perhaps matching TRBD1 (5 bases). V dropped 1 base and J dropped 3 bases, with 10 bases sitting between them. CDR1 and CDR2 (germline): LGHDT, YNNKEL (reference sequence). CDR3 length equals 15 residues. The CDR3 nucleotides read TGTGCCAGCAGCCAAGGAAGAACAGGTGGAAACACCATATATTTT. It yields the protein CASSQGRTGGNTIYF.

J is TRBJ1-2 and V is TRBV7-9; 7 bases line up with TRBD1. This CDR3 is 16 amino acids long. Germline CDR1 reads SEHNR; CDR2 reads FQNEAQ (reference sequence). With V trimmed by 1 base and J by 2 bases, 7 bases remained unmatched. The CDR3 region is CASSLGGGGLNYGYTF. DNA for the CDR3: TGTGCCAGCAGCTTAGGAGGAGGGGGCCTAAACTATGGCTACACCTTC.

DNA of the CDR3: TGTGCCAGCCGCGGTGATGTCCACTCGGTTGAGCAGTTCTTC. Its protein product is CASRGDVHSVEQFF. The rearrangement uses TRBV2 and TRBJ2-1; D call uncertain. The germline CDR1 and CDR2 sequences are SNHLY and FYNNEI. This CDR3 spans 14 amino acids. Trimming removed 8 bases at V and 9 bases at J, with 20 bases between.